The present entry profiles one TCR beta chain with its context. What antigen it recognizes has not been identified. No quality values exist for individual bases; no much larger clone is one base distant. The cohort consisted of some 730 healthy bone marrow donors. All cohort members were sampled while nominally healthy, although unrecorded immune exposures were likely present. The donor was CMV seronegative and was included in the group of hundreds of seronegative cohort members. Every donor gave a peripheral blood sample, and the peripheral blood mononuclear cells from that sample were used for TCR beta sequencing. The Qiagen DNeasy Blood Extraction Kit was used to extract genomic DNA from the blood cell samples. Receptor amplification or capture employed the immunoSEQ multiplex PCR assay. For the multiplex PCR, a mixture combining 60 forward primers for TCR Vbeta segments and 13 reverse primers for TCR Jbeta segments was used. The CDR3 region of rearranged TCR beta genes was amplified from genomic DNA by a multiplex PCR assay. On the Illumina HiSeq System, the amplified TCR beta libraries were sequenced as 87-base-pair reads. As for how the authors treated the data: A later analysis counted tens of millions of unique TCR beta chains across the 666 repertoires, and some 12 million of these chains were shared by at least two donors. To remove PCR and sequencing errors, raw reads were error-corrected and collapsed into unique sequences using a nearest-neighbor algorithm that merged closely related sequences. V, D and J gene segments were assigned by aligning CDR3 sequences to IMGT reference sequences. For a sequence to be retained, at least a six-nucleotide match to both a V gene segment and a J gene segment was required. Rearrangements were called productive when the CDR3 lacked stop codons and stayed in frame with V and J; all others were non-productive. Following IMGT convention, CDR3 was defined as the stretch from the second conserved V-encoded cysteine to the conserved J-encoded phenylalanine. In an earlier analysis of just under 600 of the donors, sequences lacking an unambiguous match to a single V gene segment were excluded. In an earlier analysis of approximately 590 of the donors, a V segment was called functional when productive rearrangements were above 56.7%, and segregating when the standard deviation between donors exceeded 5%. A statistical classification framework was developed to diagnose cytomegalovirus status using the catalog of TCR beta chain sequences. V and J gene assignment, in a later analysis, came from comparing TCR nucleotide sequences with IMGT/GENE-DB human TR gene sequences. A later analysis assigned CDR3 sequences and most-parsimonious VDJ recombination scenarios with the TCRdist pipeline. In a later analysis, every TCR beta chain was defined by the combination of its CDR3 amino acid sequence and its V-gene family, and reads without a unique V-gene family were dropped. As a way to deal with suspected cross-contamination and a sequencing artifact, a later analysis dropped hundreds of nucleotide sequences that were highly shared and had low generation probability. For each public chain, a later analysis derived a clonal expansion index from normalized ranks of inferred template counts within each repertoire. In a later analysis, generation probabilities were computed using a VDJ recombination model fitted to out-of-frame rearrangements, and the results were checked against IGoR. In a later analysis, hypergeometric tests were used to score TCR-TCR, TCR-HLA and TCR-CMV co-occurrence, with a repertoire-size bias correction applied to TCR pairs. In a later analysis, false discovery rates were estimated by permuting HLA or CMV assignments 20 times. In a later analysis, co-occurring TCRs were grouped using DBSCAN, with TCRdist sequence similarity added in when clustering inside HLA-allele-positive subsets. Repertoires with fewer than 30,000 or more than 120,000 public chains were left out of co-occurrence clustering, as were a handful of repertoires with anomalous nucleotide sharing. TCRdb provides this immuneACCESS table in a form limited to in-frame rearrangements. Some clones are lacking; in checked studies, under half of them reflect an unresolved V gene, and why the rest are absent is not known. D and trimming come from the DNA, and the V and J calls and clone size come from that table. The sample records roughly 120,000 clones, 80% to 90% of which are singletons. Of the sample, about 1.8% falls within the top ten clones.

CDR1 and CDR2 are drawn from the germline V gene (reference sequence): SEHNR, FQNEAQ. V has 5 bases trimmed and J has 2 bases trimmed; junction bases matching no gene number 14. The CDR3 contains 18 residues, cysteine and phenylalanine counted. Only the CDR3 part of the read is kept: 54 bases, read in frame from the first base. The data originate from a study of cytomegalovirus exposure and HLA in healthy donors (dated by TCRdb to about 2017). Regarding the complete study: In an earlier analysis of approximately 640 of the donors, approximately 300 Gb of sequence data and approximately 100 million unique TCR beta sequences from 180 million or so T cells were reported. An early release covering roughly 580 HLA-typed donors comprised roughly 300 gigabases of sequencing data and around 86 million unique TCR sequences. The genetic ancestry cluster associated with self-reported Caucasian donors included about 84% of the 398 genotyped donors. The study aimed to test whether cataloging public T cell receptors could reveal signatures of past pathogen exposure. The T cell repertoires of several hundred subjects were profiled by immunosequencing and related to cytomegalovirus serostatus. Along with the approximately 600-subject first cohort, a separate validation cohort of around 120 different subjects was used. To predict cytomegalovirus infection status, the study brought together high-throughput TCR immunosequencing, statistical association of individual TCRs with disease status, and machine learning. To study patterns of TCR occurrence, a later analysis re-analyzed previously published TCR beta repertoires from 500 to 850 donors and added high-resolution HLA genotyping. In the later analysis, no new phenotypic data were used to find candidate immune exposures; instead, reliance was placed on TCR beta sequences and their occurrence across donors. An earlier analysis of fewer than 750 of the donors used high-throughput TCR beta sequencing to judge whether each TCR beta V gene segment behaved as functional or pseudogenic. Donor age, sex, ethnicity and CMV serostatus were compiled alongside the repertoire data. A later genetic analysis took genome-wide SNP genotypes for about 60% of the roughly 670 donors and used that subset as a discovery cohort. All discovery cohort repertoires had been generated using a single sequencing platform. Both class I and class II loci were covered by HLA typing, at four-digit resolution. The number of typed donors differed by locus: 629-630 for A, B, C, DRB1 and DQB1; roughly 510 for DQA1; roughly 600 for DPA1; and about 450 for DPB1. A handful of DR-DQ haplotypes were treated as single units for association and clustering because of strong linkage in the cohort. Across roughly 420 genotyped donors of the cohort, an average of about 250,000 unique TCR beta nucleotide sequences per donor were sequenced, and roughly a sixth of those sequences were non-productive. General study outcomes and caveats: Sequencing depth was assumed to be roughly uniform across donors in the presence/absence analyses, though that assumption may not hold. Because some donors lacked HLA typing at each locus, the association tests relied only on the typed subset. Most CMV-associated TCR beta chains appeared to be HLA-restricted in a later analysis, and the HLA associations seemed to be driven largely by CMV exposure. A later analysis reported that several top co-occurrence clusters appeared linked to parvovirus B19, influenza, CMV and Epstein-Barr virus. In a later genetic analysis, a missense DCLRE1C variant was associated with V-gene and J-gene trimming of TCR beta chains, and the association was replicated in an independent cohort. Immune exposure information for the cohort was limited to CMV serostatus. The cohort was sequenced for TCR beta chains only, and without alpha or paired-chain data the features that could be detected were limited. Strong co-occurrence of HLA alleles, especially DR and DQ, made assigning TCR associations to individual alleles difficult. Some IMGT-functional V segments, including TRBV6-2 and TRBV6-3, could not be distinguished by the 87-base-pair reads and were therefore excluded. Linkage disequilibrium might explain the correlated functional status among segregating V segments, but an unknown experimental factor could not be ruled out. According to a later analysis, TCR association rates differed among HLA loci, with DRB1 alleles showing the most associated TCRs and HLA-C alleles showing the fewest. A cluster of highly shared sequence variants was judged likely to represent a technical artifact of the sequencing pipeline. Most TCR sequences were observed very rarely across donors, whereas some public TCRs were present in many individuals. The classifier was reported to diagnose cytomegalovirus status with high specificity and sensitivity in both the original and validation cohorts. In a later genetic analysis, fewer N-insertions in productive TCRs were reported among donors in an Asian-associated ancestry cluster than the approximately 710-donor mean. Specific HLA alleles were associated with over 15,000 TCR beta sequences at a false discovery rate of 0.05 in a later analysis. The authors suggested that the approach could potentially be extended to other disease states and immunological phenotypes. A further reported finding was that TCR beta sequences accurately predicted the HLA-A and HLA-B alleles for most subjects in the first cohort. The earlier analysis of around 600 of the donors excluded 15 to 20 rarely observed V segments, including chromosome 9 orphons, because counts were too low. A total of 150 or so TCR beta chains were listed by the study as associated with cytomegalovirus. In an earlier analysis of over 550 of the donors, most TCR beta V segments were observed in productive rearrangements about 87% or about 30% of the time, broadly matching IMGT annotations. Compared with equally common non-associated chains, HLA-associated TCR beta chains in a later analysis were more clonally expanded and had lower generation probabilities. In vitro tests confirmed that a few of the cytomegalovirus-associated TCR beta chains recognize cytomegalovirus antigens.

The specimen was PBMCs. This receptor chain uses TRBV7-9 and TRBJ2-3; 9 central bases correspond to TRBD2. The sequence came from a man between 35 and 55 years old in good health and CMV-seronegative. The CDR3 protein sequence reads: CASSPSPLAGVITDTQYF. The DNA is as follows: TGTGCCAGCAGCCCTAGCCCATTAGCGGGGGTAATCACAGATACGCAGTATTTT. The full variable domain, completed from the reference TRBV7-9 and TRBJ2-3 proteins outside the CDR3, reads DTGVSQNPRHKITKRGQNVTFRCDPISEHNRLYWYRQTLGQGPEFLTYFQNEAQLEKSRLLSDRFSAERPKGSFSTLEIQRTEQGDSAMYLCASSPSPLAGVITDTQYFGPGTRLTVL.